The T cell receptor beta chain under discussion was sequenced for a study of blood T cell repertoires in COVID-19. Study-level background: Samples of COVID-19 (acute and convalescent) were obtained from the United States, Italy and Spain. PBMCs, B-cell-depleted T cells, or T cells provided the cDNA or gDNA that made up the material.

Authors' processing steps: Estimation of nucleated cell counts relied on the amplification of reference gene primers. Assay used: immunoSEQ multiplex PCR; TCRdb lists only in-frame clones, some missing. Clonal size and the V and J genes are those of that table, whereas D and trimming came from the DNA. The sample consists of over 250,000 clones, approximately 91% of them appearing once. In germline, CDR1 is SGHTA, CDR2 FQGTGA. This CDR3 is built from 16 residues. V was pared by 4 bases and J by 9 bases, with 12 bases of the junction left unmatched. The origin of this receptor is a middle-aged man with acute or convalescent COVID-19. This chain joins TRBV7-3 and TRBJ1-6; TRBD1 matches at 7 bases. The sample was peripheral blood. Here the CDR3 reads CASSSTSTGIGSPLHF. The CDR3 DNA sequence: TGTGCCAGCAGCTCGACTTCGACAGGGATCGGTTCACCCCTCCACTTT.